This T cell receptor beta chain was obtained from a study of tumor-infiltrating lymphocytes in primary liver carcinoma. As for the study in general: The study included patients who were men and women aged 30 to 69 years.

From around 530 ng of total RNA, TCR beta-specific cDNA was reverse-transcribed using a constant-region primer. Libraries for TCR beta were built through three nested multiplex PCR rounds, which together made up a slightly modified ARM-PCR procedure. Investigators reported that the first two PCR rounds, at around 10 cycles each, used TRBV1-TRBV30 forward primers with a C-beta reverse primer. TCRdb itself ran the multiplex PCR reads through MiXCR, one entry per CDR3 protein. In the table there are around 330,000 distinct CDR3 sequences, about 60% of which are singletons. Blood RNA originated from unsorted whole blood, with germline DNA additionally extracted. Turning to this clonotype: Its ends do not fully match the called genes, so a read error is possible.

The CDR3 totals 14 residues. Germline V gives CDR1 MDHEN, CDR2 SYDVKM. This chain joins TRBV28 and TRBJ2-1; 8 bases are shared with TRBD2. The source of this sequence is a man between 35 and 55 years old with primary liver carcinoma and hepatitis B virus infection. The specimen sequenced was peripheral blood. The CDR3 DNA reads TGTCCCAGCAGTCCAGCGGGAGTGATAAATGAGCAGTTCTTC. Its protein product is CPSSPAGVINEQFF.